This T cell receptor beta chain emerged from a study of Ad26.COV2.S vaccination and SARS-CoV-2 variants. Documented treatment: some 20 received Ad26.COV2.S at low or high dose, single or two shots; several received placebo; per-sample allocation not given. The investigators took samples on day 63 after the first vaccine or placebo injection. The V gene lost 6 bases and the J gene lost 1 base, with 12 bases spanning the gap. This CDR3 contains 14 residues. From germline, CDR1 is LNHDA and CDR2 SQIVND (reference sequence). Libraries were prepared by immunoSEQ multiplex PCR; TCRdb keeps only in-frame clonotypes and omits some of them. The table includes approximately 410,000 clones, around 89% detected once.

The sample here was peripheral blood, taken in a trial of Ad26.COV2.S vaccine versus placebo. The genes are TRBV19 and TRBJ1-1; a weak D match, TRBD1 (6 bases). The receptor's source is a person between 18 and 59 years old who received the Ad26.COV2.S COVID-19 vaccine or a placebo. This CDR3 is CASRRPQGNTEAFF. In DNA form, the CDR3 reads TGTGCCAGTAGGCGCCCACAGGGGAACACTGAAGCTTTCTTT.